This record looks at one T cell receptor beta chain sequence and its context. Its target antigen remains unknown. No base-level quality is on record; no much larger clone is a single base apart. Via the germline V gene (reference sequence), CDR1 is SGHKS and CDR2 YYEKEE. V lost 0 bases and J lost 7 bases, and the count of bases not matched to a germline gene is 4. The CDR3 runs 15 residues from the cysteine to the phenylalanine. Of the read, only the CDR3 DNA is kept; its 45 bases are in frame from base 1. This specimen belongs to a study of T cells in tuberculosis (dated by TCRdb to between 2017 and 2018). For the study in its entirety: To characterize T cells specific for the mycobacterial lipid antigen glucose monomycolate (GMM), the study used CD1B tetramers together with high-throughput TCR immunosequencing. With 9 to 10 people per group, a South African clinical cohort compared IGRA-negative adolescents, IGRA-positive adolescents with latent tuberculosis, and adults with active tuberculosis.

Results the study describes overall, beyond this receptor: Clinical samples were selected based on which cryopreserved specimens were available, and the active tuberculosis cases were adults whereas the controls were adolescents. Smaller mean NN-distances to GMM-specific TCRs were observed in active tuberculosis TCR-alpha repertoires than in IGRA-negative controls, suggesting clonal expansion of GMM-specific TCRs. With the diverse GMM-specific repertoire as input, a classifier achieved roughly 87% accuracy (AUROC 0.7 to 0.9), whereas GEM motif frequencies as input gave around 70% accuracy. The smaller NN-distances were partly driven by shorter CDR3-alpha lengths in active tuberculosis patients, and the difference for TCR-beta did not reach statistical significance.

At study entry, adolescents were screened for latent tuberculosis infection using a tuberculin skin test and the QuantiFERON-TB GOLD In-Tube IGRA. Unsorted cryopreserved PBMC were immunosequenced, covering on average about 100,000 T cells per clinical donor. Eleven high schools in the Worcester region of the Western Cape, South Africa, served as enrollment sites for adolescents aged 12 to 18 years. Around ten M. tuberculosis-infected adolescents and some ten uninfected adolescents, matched for age and sex, were selected. For the adolescents, PBMC were isolated by density centrifugation from freshly drawn heparinized blood and then cryopreserved. TCR libraries were generated with the immunoSEQ multiplex PCR assay, using TCR-beta and/or TCR-alpha/delta assays for each sample. Amplified TCR libraries were sequenced on the Illumina high-throughput platform. Turning to the authors' computational methods: Clustering and dimensionality reduction relied on pairwise TCRdist distances among GMM-specific receptors from T cells that were either sorted ex vivo or expanded in vitro. Each clinical repertoire received a mean NN-distance score, defined as the average TCRdist to the nearest 10% of tetramer-positive reference sequences. GEM TCR motif frequency was calculated as the fraction of unique TCRs that matched known GEM sequences in V/J usage and CDR3 length. Linear discriminant analysis with leave-one-out cross-validation, implemented in scikit-learn, was used to classify active tuberculosis. TCRdb took this table from immuneACCESS and kept in-frame rearrangements with V and J called. Such tables lack part of the clones; where checked against another copy, unresolved V genes explain under half of the gap, and the rest is unexplained. V and J calls plus clone size are reproduced from that table; the DNA served to infer D and trimming. This sample is represented by 30,000 to 40,000 clones; about 97% of them were singletons. The top ten constitute 6.2% of the sample.

The sample taken for sequencing was PBMCs. This chain joins TRBV5-5 to TRBJ2-3; the central 11 bases match TRBD2. The receptor's source is a donor aged 10-35 years with latent tuberculosis or without tuberculosis infection. The CDR3 here reads CASSLVAGGTNTQYF. The DNA sequence reads TGTGCCAGCAGCTTGGTAGCGGGAGGGACCAATACGCAGTATTTT.